These 28 T cell receptor beta chains were sequenced from one sample in a study of blood T cell repertoires in COVID-19. Sequencing was performed with immunoSEQ multiplex PCR; in TCRdb, only in-frame clones are kept and a portion is missing. The sample has fewer than 300,000 clones, 80% to 95% seen once. The sequenced sample was PBMCs or T cells enriched from blood (not recorded which). The receptors shown here come from a woman in her 30s who had recovered from COVID-19.

The chain couples TRBV2 to TRBJ1-4; D ambiguous. This CDR3 comprises 17 residues. Trimming cost V 2 bases and J 0 bases, with 13 bases left between them. Germline lookup yields CDR1 SNHLY and CDR2 FYNNEI. CDR3 nucleotide sequence: TGTGCCAGCAGTGAAACCCTCTCAGTCGCAACTAATGAAAAACTGTTTTTT. Translation: CASSETLSVATNEKLFF.

J is TRBJ2-1 and V is TRBV29-1, with 10 bases identical to TRBD1. This CDR3 comprises 13 residues. J was trimmed by 6 bases and V by 6 bases; bases with no gene match: 5. Germline CDR1 reads SQVTM; CDR2 reads ANQGSEA. The CDR3 loop is CSVPGQGSNEQFF. The CDR3 region has the DNA TGCAGCGTCCCGGGACAGGGGAGCAATGAGCAGTTCTTC.

The gene calls are TRBV9 and TRBJ2-2; D possibly corresponds to TRBD1 (6 bases). The length of the CDR3 is 16 residues. The V gene lost 0 bases and the J gene lost 0 bases, with 9 bases spanning the gap. Germline CDR1 reads SGDLS; CDR2 reads YYNGEE. CDR3 in amino acids: CASSVAGTTNTGELFF. As DNA, the CDR3 is TGTGCCAGCAGCGTAGCGGGGACAACGAACACCGGGGAGCTGTTTTTT. Full variable domain (missing parts from reference TRBV9 and TRBJ2-2): DSGVTQTPKHLITATGQRVTLRCSPRSGDLSVYWYQQSLDQGLQFLIQYYNGEERAKGNILERFSAQQFPDLHSELNLSSLELGDSALYFCASSVAGTTNTGELFFGEGSRLTVL.

This clone was seen a single time. This chain links TRBV5-5 with TRBJ1-5; the D is unclear. Trimming shortened V by 1 base and J by 3 bases, and 5 bases separated the two germline ends. The CDR3 is 13 residues long. CDR1 SGHKS and CDR2 YYEKEE come from the germline V gene (reference sequence). The CDR3 sequence: CASSLTDNQPQHF. The DNA of the CDR3 is TGTGCCAGCAGCTTGACAGACAATCAGCCCCAGCATTTT.

The chain has TRBV3-1 (or the pseudogene TRBV3-2) and TRBJ2-3; 9 bases fit TRBD2. The CDR3 is 16 residues long. In germline, CDR1 is LGHDT, CDR2 YNNKEL (reference sequence). J gave up 4 bases and V 2 bases, and 7 bases lay outside the gene matches. For the CDR3, the DNA is TGTGCCAGCAGCCAAAGGGGAGGCGGGAGGGCAGATACGCAGTATTTT. Translated, it gives CASSQRGGGRADTQYF.

The chain combines TRBV6-5 with TRBJ1-2; 9 bases map to TRBD1. Germline lookup yields CDR1 MNHEY and CDR2 SVGAGI. V trimming: 8 bases; J trimming: 3 bases; junction bases outside the gene matches: 4. CDR3 size: 13 residues. The CDR3 sequence is CASWDREDYGYTF. CDR3 sequence (DNA): TGTGCCAGCTGGGACAGGGAGGACTATGGCTACACCTTC.

The V and J genes are TRBV14 and TRBJ1-1; D unclear. This CDR3 region has 13 residues. The V end lost 1 base, the J end lost 10 bases, and 13 bases lay between the germline ends. CDR1 is SGHDN, CDR2 FVKESK, per germline. The CDR3 spells CASSQVPGLGAFF. The DNA for the CDR3 is TGTGCCAGCAGCCAAGTCCCAGGCCTTGGAGCTTTCTTT.

The chain uses TRBV3-1 (or the pseudogene TRBV3-2) and TRBJ1-6, with TRBD1 matching over 8 bases. CDR3 length equals 16 residues. Trimming cost V 4 bases and J 3 bases; bases outside gene matches: 5. In germline, CDR1 is LGHDT, CDR2 YNNKEL (reference sequence). In DNA, the CDR3 is TGTGCCAGCAGCCCGACAGGGGCCCTCTATAATTCACCCCTCCACTTT. Translation: CASSPTGALYNSPLHF.

V is TRBV5-1 and J is TRBJ2-2, with a weak D call TRBD2 (6 bases). Germline assignment: CDR1 SGHRS and CDR2 YFSETQ. V shed 3 bases and J shed 3 bases, with 21 bases lying between them. There are 18 residues in the CDR3. CDR3 nucleotides: TGCGCCAGCAGCTCGGGTTTCGGGGGTAATGGCGACACCGGGGAGCTGTTTTTT. As protein: CASSSGFGGNGDTGELFF.

CDR3 in amino acids: CASSSRDRGTDTQYF. The CDR3 nucleotides read TGTGCCAGCAGTTCTCGGGACAGGGGCACAGATACGCAGTATTTT. The V call is TRBV7-2, the J call TRBJ2-3; TRBD1 matches 9 bases. The CDR3 totals 15 residues. Germline V CDR1 and CDR2: SGHTA, FQGNSA. V shed 6 bases, J shed 1 base, and the junction held 5 bases outside the gene matches.

The chain joins TRBV6-2 or TRBV6-3 to TRBJ2-1; 9 positions match TRBD2. The CDR3 runs to 18 residues. CDR1 and CDR2 (germline): MNHEY, SVGEGT. V lost 4 bases, J lost 6 bases, and 16 bases stayed unmatched. CDR3 sequence reads: CASSSSMAGGPSTNEQFF. The CDR3 nucleotides are TGTGCCAGCAGTTCCTCCATGGCGGGAGGGCCCTCAACCAATGAGCAGTTCTTC.

The chain combines TRBV14 with TRBJ2-5, with 7 bases identical to TRBD1. V trimming: 5 bases; J trimming: 5 bases; junction bases outside the gene matches: 8. Germline CDR1 and CDR2: SGHDN and FVKESK. The CDR3 length is 14 residues. The CDR3 reads CASSDMTGFETQYF. CDR3 nucleotides: TGTGCCAGCAGCGATATGACAGGGTTCGAGACCCAGTACTTC.

The V and J genes are TRBV2 and TRBJ2-7; the match to TRBD2 covers 7 bases. Germline V CDR1 and CDR2: SNHLY, FYNNEI. Trimming at V came to 4 bases and at J to 5 bases, leaving 5 bases not matched to a gene. The CDR3 has 13 amino acids. The CDR3 spells CASSATSWNEQYF. The CDR3 bases are TGTGCCAGCAGTGCGACTAGCTGGAACGAGCAGTACTTC.

This clone was recorded a few times. The chain has TRBV25-1 and TRBJ2-3; D may be TRBD2 (5 bases). The CDR3 loop spans 14 amino acids. Germline-derived CDR1 and CDR2 are MGHDK and SYGVNS. The V end lost 5 bases, the J end lost 5 bases, and 14 bases lay between the germline ends. The CDR3 DNA is TGTGCCAGCAGTCCCTGGACTGCAGGAGATACGCAGTATTTT. Translation gives CASSPWTAGDTQYF.

Concerning this clone itself: The identical CDR3 is also encoded by other nucleotide sequences in the sample. The chain is built from TRBV24-1 and TRBJ1-1, with 7 bases that match TRBD1. Germline V gene lookup returns CDR1 KGHDR and CDR2 SFDVKD. CDR3 size: 15 residues. Trimming cost V 3 bases and J 5 bases; bases outside gene matches: 8. CDR3 sequence reads: CATSDPRTGGTEAFF. CDR3 nucleotide sequence: TGTGCCACCAGTGATCCTAGGACAGGTGGGACTGAAGCTTTCTTT.

This clone was counted only a few times. The J gene is TRBJ2-7, the V gene TRBV9; 8 nucleotides match TRBD2. Germline CDR1 and CDR2: SGDLS and YYNGEE. Trimming removed 3 bases from V and 5 bases from J; junction bases left unmatched: 13. The CDR3 covers 16 residues. CDR3 protein: CASSARTSPFSDEQYF. CDR3 nucleotides: TGTGCCAGCAGCGCCCGGACTAGCCCCTTTAGCGACGAGCAGTACTTC. The variable domain in full, with the rest retrieved from reference TRBV9 and TRBJ2-7, is DSGVTQTPKHLITATGQRVTLRCSPRSGDLSVYWYQQSLDQGLQFLIQYYNGEERAKGNILERFSAQQFPDLHSELNLSSLELGDSALYFCASSARTSPFSDEQYFGPGTRLTVT.

The rearrangement links TRBV4-2 to TRBJ1-1; TRBD1 agrees at 9 bases. The CDR3 totals 14 residues. Germline CDR1 LGHNA, CDR2 YNFKEQ. J was trimmed by 4 bases and V by 4 bases; bases with no gene match: 4. CDR3 in amino acids: CASSPDRGGTEAFF. CDR3 DNA: TGTGCCAGCAGCCCGGACAGGGGTGGCACTGAAGCTTTCTTT.

Only one count was recorded for this clone. The chain combines TRBV6-5 with TRBJ1-3; D not resolved. CDR3 length: 16 amino acids. V gave up 0 bases and J gave up 4 bases, with 13 bases separating them. Germline V lookup: CDR1 MNHEY, CDR2 SVGAGI. This CDR3 is CASSYSWEGAGNTIYF. Written as DNA, the CDR3 is TGTGCCAGCAGTTACTCGTGGGAGGGCGCGGGAAACACCATATATTTT.

The J gene is TRBJ1-5, the V gene TRBV7-2; D possibly corresponds to TRBD1 (5 bases). Germline loops: CDR1 SGHTA, CDR2 FQGNSA. This CDR3 is 14 amino acids long. V shed 3 bases and J shed 9 bases, with 15 bases lying between them. CDR3 bases: TGTGCCAGCAGCTTTGAACAGGTTACCGCGCCCCAGCATTTT. This codes for CASSFEQVTAPQHF.

V gene TRBV10-2 combines with J gene TRBJ2-2, with 13 bases that match TRBD2. V lost 8 bases and J lost 6; bases outside the gene matches: 6. The CDR3 has 15 amino acids. Germline V CDR1 and CDR2: WSHSY, SAAADI. DNA of the CDR3: TGCGCCAGCGGTAGACTAGCGGGAGGATCCGGGGAGCTGTTTTTT. Protein sequence: CASGRLAGGSGELFF.

The chain joins TRBV28 to TRBJ1-2; unclear D gene. Germline CDR1 MDHEN, CDR2 SYDVKM. The CDR3 totals 15 residues. Trimming took off 6 bases at V and 5 bases at J, with 19 bases between the two ends. The CDR3 region is CASSLSGRRYYGYTF. As DNA, the CDR3 is TGTGCCAGCAGCCTTTCGGGAAGGCGTTATTATGGCTACACCTTC.

The chain is built from TRBV3-1 (or the pseudogene TRBV3-2) and TRBJ2-1; D may be TRBD2 (6 bases). In germline, CDR1 is LGHDT, CDR2 YNNKEL (reference sequence). CDR3 length: 15 amino acids. With 4 bases removed from V and 10 bases from J, the gap between germline ends came to 20 bases. The CDR3 nucleotides are TGTGCCAGCAGCCCACGGGCGGAGGGGCACAGAGAGCAGTTCTTC. Translated: CASSPRAEGHREQFF.

V and J are TRBV6-1 and TRBJ1-5; 8 nucleotides align to TRBD1. Germline trimming cut 3 bases from V and 3 bases from J; bases unmatched to any gene: 4. CDR1 is MNHNS, CDR2 SASEGT, per germline. The CDR3 is 15 amino acids. CDR3 region: CASSDMTGDNQPQHF. The DNA of the CDR3 is TGTGCCAGCAGTGATATGACAGGGGACAATCAGCCCCAGCATTTT.

This chain uses TRBV24-1 with TRBJ1-2; TRBD1 agrees at 7 bases. The CDR3 has 14 amino acids. With V trimmed by 5 bases and J by 2 bases, 4 bases remained unmatched. The germline CDR1 and CDR2 sequences are KGHDR and SFDVKD. As DNA, the CDR3 is TGTGCCACCAGTGGGACAGGATCCAACTATGGCTACACCTTC. Its protein product is CATSGTGSNYGYTF.

This chain uses TRBV3-1 (or the pseudogene TRBV3-2) with TRBJ2-3, with TRBD2 matching over 13 bases. The trim removed 4 bases at V and 5 bases at J, leaving 6 bases unmatched. CDR3 length: 16 residues. Germline assignment: CDR1 LGHDT and CDR2 YNNKEL (reference sequence). CDR3 nucleotide sequence: TGTGCCAGCAGCCGAGGGACTAGCGGGATGAGAGATACGCAGTATTTT. Protein: CASSRGTSGMRDTQYF.

The V and J genes are TRBV27 and TRBJ2-3; 14 bases line up with TRBD2. CDR3 length equals 17 residues. After removal of 6 bases from V and 5 bases from J, the junction contained 10 bases not matched to a gene. Germline values: CDR1 MNHEY, CDR2 SMNVEV (reference sequence). CDR3 sequence: CASSRGTSGGHGDTQYF. The CDR3, as DNA: TGTGCCAGCAGCCGAGGGACTAGCGGGGGTCATGGAGATACGCAGTATTTT.

V usage is TRBV19 and J usage is TRBJ2-3; tentatively, D is TRBD2 (6 bases). CDR3 length: 15 amino acids. Germline V lookup: CDR1 LNHDA, CDR2 SQIVND (reference sequence). V was clipped by 6 bases and J by 2 bases, with 15 bases between them. The CDR3 DNA reads TGTGCCAGTAGGGTAGCGGACTACAACACAGATACGCAGTATTTT. Its translation is CASRVADYNTDTQYF. The full variable domain, rest sourced from reference TRBV19 and TRBJ2-3, is DGGITQSPKYLFRKEGQNVTLSCEQNLNHDAMYWYRQDPGQGLRLIYYSQIVNDFQKGDIAEGYSVSREKKESFPLTVTSAQKNPTAFYLCASRVADYNTDTQYFGPGTRLTVL.

This chain uses TRBV9 with TRBJ2-1; D perhaps matches TRBD2 (5 bases). The CDR3 consists of 14 residues. V lost 7 bases, J lost 7 bases, and 18 bases lay in between. The germline gives CDR1 SGDLS, CDR2 YYNGEE. CDR3 nucleotide sequence: TGTGCCAGCGGACCGGAGGTGGGGTGGAATGAGCAGTTCTTC. Translated, it gives CASGPEVGWNEQFF.